The rows below give T cell receptor beta chains drawn from one sample of a study of blood T cell repertoires in COVID-19. Clones were sequenced by immunoSEQ multiplex PCR, and TCRdb holds only the in-frame ones, with some missing. The profile shows tens of thousands of clones, about 89% of them singletons. The sequenced sample was peripheral blood. These receptor sequences come from a man aged 45-60 years with active or convalescent COVID-19. CDR3s include the opening cysteine and the closing phenylalanine or tryptophan. D genes are given only for firm matches. Size is stated for part of the rows, as once, few or many counts, or as a class when the clone is expanded.

>.|15|.|TRBJ1-4|TRBV7-2
CASSLVGAEGEKLFF
TGTGCCAGCAGCTTAGTTGGGGCGGAAGGTGAAAAACTGTTTTTT
>TRBD2|14|few|TRBJ2-5|TRBV5-1
CASSFGTTKETQYF
TGCGCCAGCAGCTTCGGGACTACCAAAGAGACCCAGTACTTC
>TRBD1|12|.|TRBJ2-7|TRBV30
CAWTGTGTEQYF
TGTGCCTGGACCGGGACAGGGACCGAGCAGTACTTC
>.|12|.|TRBJ1-5|TRBV29-1
CSAQGSNQPQHF
TGCAGCGCTCAGGGTAGCAATCAGCCCCAGCATTTT
>.|14|.|TRBJ1-5|TRBV27
CASRGISGNQPQHF
TGTGCCAGCCGAGGCATATCAGGCAATCAGCCCCAGCATTTT
>TRBD1|14|once|TRBJ1-6|TRBV4-2
CASSQDREFSPLHF
TGTGCCAGCAGCCAGGACAGGGAGTTTTCACCCCTCCACTTT
>TRBD1|16|.|TRBJ2-2|TRBV5-1
CASSFPGTGSTGELFF
TGCGCCAGCAGCTTCCCCGGGACAGGGAGCACCGGGGAGCTGTTTTTT
>.|13|.|TRBJ1-1|TRBV6-2/TRBV6-3
CASSREGYTEAFF
TGTGCCAGCAGCAGGGAGGGGTACACTGAAGCTTTCTTT
>.|14|.|TRBJ1-6|TRBV14
CASSPPGVDSPLHF
TGTGCCAGCAGCCCGCCCGGGGTTGATTCACCCCTCCACTTT
>.|14|.|TRBJ2-2|TRBV28
CASRTVRGTGELFF
TGTGCCAGCAGGACCGTCAGGGGCACCGGGGAGCTGTTTTTT
>.|17|.|TRBJ2-6|TRBV7-8
CASSLGRGALGANVLTF
TGTGCCAGCAGCTTAGGACGGGGGGCGCTTGGGGCCAACGTCCTGACTTTC
>.|14|.|TRBJ2-3|TRBV5-1
CASSVQKSTDTQYF
TGCGCCAGCAGCGTCCAGAAAAGCACAGATACGCAGTATTTT
>TRBD1|15|.|TRBJ2-2|TRBV27
CASSPGDRPTGELFF
TGTGCCAGCAGTCCAGGGGACAGACCCACCGGGGAGCTGTTTTTT
>TRBD2|15|once|TRBJ2-3|TRBV5-1
CASSPAGGLEDTQYF
TGCGCCAGCAGCCCAGCGGGGGGGCTGGAAGATACGCAGTATTTT
>TRBD1|17|few|TRBJ2-7|TRBV18
CASSPPFGDRGRNEQYF
TGTGCCAGCTCACCACCCTTCGGGGACAGGGGGCGGAACGAGCAGTACTTC
>.|17|.|TRBJ2-3|TRBV10-1
CASSESTLGGRGDTQYF
TGCGCCAGCAGTGAGTCGACACTCGGGGGGCGCGGGGATACGCAGTATTTT
>TRBD1|15|.|TRBJ1-4|TRBV11-2
CASSLVSDRGVKLFF
TGTGCCAGCAGCTTAGTCTCGGACAGGGGAGTAAAACTGTTTTTT
>TRBD1|13|.|TRBJ1-3|TRBV6-5
CASSRGLENTIYF
TGTGCCAGCAGTAGGGGGCTGGAAAACACCATATATTTT
>.|16|.|TRBJ2-4|TRBV6-5
CASSYSAEGGLNIQYF
TGTGCCAGCAGTTACTCGGCGGAGGGGGGGCTAAACATTCAGTACTTC
>.|13|.|TRBJ1-1|TRBV18
CASSPTANTEAFF
TGTGCCAGCTCACCAACAGCGAACACTGAAGCTTTCTTT
>TRBD1|16|once|TRBJ2-5|TRBV24-1
CATSSTGTGEWETQYF
TGTGCCACCAGCAGCACCGGGACAGGGGAGTGGGAGACCCAGTACTTC
>.|16|.|TRBJ2-7|TRBV2
CASSEAQRARRYEQYF
TGTGCCAGCAGTGAAGCGCAGAGGGCCCGTCGCTACGAGCAGTACTTC
>.|15|.|TRBJ2-3|TRBV3-1/TRBV3-2
CASSQEGVSSQTQYF
TGTGCCAGCAGCCAAGAAGGGGTTAGCTCCCAGACGCAGTATTTT
>TRBD1|16|.|TRBJ1-5|TRBV10-3
CAISESMYRGGQPQHF
TGTGCCATCAGTGAGTCAATGTACAGGGGTGGTCAGCCCCAGCATTTT
>TRBD2|16|.|TRBJ2-1|TRBV15
CATSRYPSGGLSEQFF
TGTGCCACCAGCAGATACCCTAGCGGGGGGTTAAGCGAGCAGTTCTTC
>TRBD2|16|.|TRBJ2-1|TRBV7-9
CASSKLAGSSYNEQFF
TGTGCCAGCAGCAAACTAGCGGGGAGCTCCTACAATGAGCAGTTCTTC
>TRBD1|14|.|TRBJ2-1|TRBV2
CASSEGTGRSEQFF
TGTGCCAGCAGTGAAGGGACAGGGCGAAGTGAGCAGTTCTTC
>TRBD1|15|.|TRBJ1-1|TRBV6-5
CASSYMGQSNTEAFF
TGTGCCAGCAGTTACATGGGACAGAGTAACACTGAAGCTTTCTTT
>TRBD1|14|.|TRBJ2-7|TRBV7-2
CASSPGQRAYEQYF
TGTGCCAGCAGTCCGGGACAGAGAGCCTACGAGCAGTACTTC
>.|12|.|TRBJ1-1|TRBV6-5
CASSRGGSEAFF
TGTGCCAGCAGTAGGGGGGGCTCTGAAGCTTTCTTT
>.|11|.|TRBJ2-2|TRBV19
CASGGDGELFF
TGTGCCAGTGGCGGGGACGGGGAGCTGTTTTTT
>TRBD2|14|.|TRBJ2-5|TRBV7-2
CASSRTSGEETQYF
TGTGCCAGCAGCCGGACTAGCGGTGAAGAGACCCAGTACTTC
>TRBD1|15|once|TRBJ2-6|TRBV5-8
CASSLGQGRANVLTF
TGTGCCAGCAGCCTGGGACAGGGCAGGGCCAACGTCCTGACTTTC
>TRBD1|15|once|TRBJ2-5|TRBV5-4
CASSALQGARETQYF
TGTGCCAGCAGCGCCTTACAGGGGGCGAGGGAGACCCAGTACTTC
>.|15|.|TRBJ2-2|TRBV5-1
CASSPDGANTGELFF
TGCGCCAGCAGTCCGGACGGGGCGAACACCGGGGAGCTGTTTTTT
>.|14|few|TRBJ1-6|TRBV30
CAWSVGRGNSPLHF
TGTGCCTGGAGTGTAGGCAGGGGAAATTCACCCCTCCACTTT
>.|16|.|TRBJ2-3|TRBV5-6
CASSLEGGQFTDTQYF
TGTGCCAGCAGCTTGGAGGGGGGACAGTTCACAGATACGCAGTATTTT
>TRBD2|15|once|TRBJ2-5|TRBV27
CASQGLAGGQETQYF
TGTGCCAGCCAGGGACTAGCGGGGGGTCAGGAGACCCAGTACTTC
>TRBD1|15|.|TRBJ1-6|TRBV27
CASSLTGTGRFPLHF
TGTGCCAGCAGCTTGACCGGGACAGGAAGATTCCCCCTCCACTTT
>.|16|.|TRBJ2-3|TRBV6-2/TRBV6-3
CASSYSTGRSADTQYF
TGTGCCAGCAGTTACTCGACAGGGAGGTCAGCAGATACGCAGTATTTT
>.|13|once|TRBJ1-1|TRBV6-5
CASSFSRNTEAFF
TGTGCCAGCAGCTTCAGTCGGAACACTGAAGCTTTCTTT
>.|16|.|TRBJ2-2|TRBV6-1
CASSDRTLRATGELFF
TGTGCCAGCAGTGACCGGACTCTCCGCGCCACCGGGGAGCTGTTTTTT
>TRBD1|13|.|TRBJ2-5|TRBV7-2
CASSRDRVETQYF
TGTGCCAGCAGCAGGGACAGGGTGGAGACCCAGTACTTC
>TRBD1|15|.|TRBJ2-3|TRBV6-4
CASSAQDRDTDTQYF
TGTGCCAGCAGTGCCCAGGACAGGGACACAGATACGCAGTATTTT
>TRBD1|14|.|TRBJ1-2|TRBV6-5
CASSYRGQGIGYTF
TGTGCCAGCAGTTACCGCGGACAGGGGATTGGCTACACCTTC
>TRBD1|13|.|TRBJ1-5|TRBV5-8
CASRGTGDQPQHF
TGTGCCAGCAGAGGGACAGGGGATCAGCCCCAGCATTTT
>TRBD1|14|.|TRBJ1-2|TRBV4-1
CASSQQQGNYGYTF
TGCGCCAGCAGCCAACAACAGGGGAACTATGGCTACACCTTC
>.|15|.|TRBJ2-5|TRBV19
CASRLGGAVEETQYF
TGTGCCAGTAGACTTGGGGGGGCGGTAGAAGAGACCCAGTACTTC